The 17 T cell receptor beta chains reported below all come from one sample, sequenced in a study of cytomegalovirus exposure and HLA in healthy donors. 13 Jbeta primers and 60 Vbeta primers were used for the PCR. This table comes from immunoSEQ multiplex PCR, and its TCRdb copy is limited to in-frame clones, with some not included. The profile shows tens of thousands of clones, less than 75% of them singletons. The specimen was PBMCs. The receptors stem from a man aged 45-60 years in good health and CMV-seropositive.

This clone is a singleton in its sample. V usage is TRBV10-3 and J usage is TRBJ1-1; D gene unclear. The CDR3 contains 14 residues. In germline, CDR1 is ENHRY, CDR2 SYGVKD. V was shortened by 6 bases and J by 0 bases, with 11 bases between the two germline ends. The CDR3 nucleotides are TGTGCCATCAGAGCCCCGGGGATGAACACTGAAGCTTTCTTT. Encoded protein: CAIRAPGMNTEAFF.

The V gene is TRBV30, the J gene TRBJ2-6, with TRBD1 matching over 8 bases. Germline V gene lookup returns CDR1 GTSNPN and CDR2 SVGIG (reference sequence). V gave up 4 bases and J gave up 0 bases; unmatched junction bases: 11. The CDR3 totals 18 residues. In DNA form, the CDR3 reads TGTGCCTGGACCGTTGACAGGGGCACGTTCTCTGGGGCCAACGTCCTGACTTTC. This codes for CAWTVDRGTFSGANVLTF.

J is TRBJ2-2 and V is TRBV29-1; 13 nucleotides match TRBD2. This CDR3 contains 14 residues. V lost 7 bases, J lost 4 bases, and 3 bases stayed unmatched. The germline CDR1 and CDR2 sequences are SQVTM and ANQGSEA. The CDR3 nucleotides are TGCAGCGCACGGACTAGCGGGAGCACCGGGGAGCTGTTTTTT. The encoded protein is CSARTSGSTGELFF.

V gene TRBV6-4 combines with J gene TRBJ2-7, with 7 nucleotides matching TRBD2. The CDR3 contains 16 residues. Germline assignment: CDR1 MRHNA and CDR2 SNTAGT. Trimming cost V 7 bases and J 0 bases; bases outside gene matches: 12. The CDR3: CASILGREIGSYEQYF. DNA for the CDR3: TGTGCCAGCATCTTGGGGAGGGAAATCGGCTCCTACGAGCAGTACTTC.

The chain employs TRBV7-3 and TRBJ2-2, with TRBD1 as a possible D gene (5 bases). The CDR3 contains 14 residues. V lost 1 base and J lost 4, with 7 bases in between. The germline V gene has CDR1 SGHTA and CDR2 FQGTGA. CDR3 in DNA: TGTGCCAGCAGCTTAAACAGGCTCACCGGGGAGCTGTTTTTT. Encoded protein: CASSLNRLTGELFF.

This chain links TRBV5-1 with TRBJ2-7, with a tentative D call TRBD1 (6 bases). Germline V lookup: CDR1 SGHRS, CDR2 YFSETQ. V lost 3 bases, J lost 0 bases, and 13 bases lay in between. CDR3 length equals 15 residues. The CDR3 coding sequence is TGCGCCAGCAGCTCCCGGGACAAAATCTCCTACGAGCAGTACTTC. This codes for CASSSRDKISYEQYF.

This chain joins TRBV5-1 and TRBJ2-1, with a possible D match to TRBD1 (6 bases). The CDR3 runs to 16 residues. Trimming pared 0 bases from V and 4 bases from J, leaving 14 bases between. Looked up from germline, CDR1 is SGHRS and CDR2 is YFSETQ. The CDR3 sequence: CASSLGSGQLYNEQFF. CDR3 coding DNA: TGCGCCAGCAGCTTGGGATCCGGACAGCTATACAATGAGCAGTTCTTC.

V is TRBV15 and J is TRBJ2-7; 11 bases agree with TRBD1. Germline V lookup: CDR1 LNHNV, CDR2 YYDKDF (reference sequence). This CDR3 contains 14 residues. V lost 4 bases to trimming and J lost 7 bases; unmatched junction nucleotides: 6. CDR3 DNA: TGTGCCACCAGCATGTCGGGGACAGGGGGAGAGCAGTACTTC. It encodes CATSMSGTGGEQYF.

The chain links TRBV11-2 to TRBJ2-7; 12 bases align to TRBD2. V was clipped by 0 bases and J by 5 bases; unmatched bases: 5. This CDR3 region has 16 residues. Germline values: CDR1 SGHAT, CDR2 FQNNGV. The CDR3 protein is CASSLDRTSGTNEQYF. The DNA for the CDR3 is TGTGCCAGCAGCTTAGACCGGACTAGCGGGACGAACGAGCAGTACTTC. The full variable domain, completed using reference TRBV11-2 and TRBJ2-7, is EAGVAQSPRYKIIEKRQSVAFWCNPISGHATLYWYQQILGQGPKLLIQFQNNGVVDDSQLPKDRFSAERLKGVDSTLKIQPAKLEDSAVYLCASSLDRTSGTNEQYFGPGTRLTVT.

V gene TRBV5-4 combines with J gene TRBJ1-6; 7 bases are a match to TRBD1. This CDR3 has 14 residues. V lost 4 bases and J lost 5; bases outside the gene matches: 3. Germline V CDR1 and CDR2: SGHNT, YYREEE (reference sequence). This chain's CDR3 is CASSLQGNNSPLHF. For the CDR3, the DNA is TGTGCCAGCAGCCTACAGGGGAATAATTCACCCCTCCACTTT.

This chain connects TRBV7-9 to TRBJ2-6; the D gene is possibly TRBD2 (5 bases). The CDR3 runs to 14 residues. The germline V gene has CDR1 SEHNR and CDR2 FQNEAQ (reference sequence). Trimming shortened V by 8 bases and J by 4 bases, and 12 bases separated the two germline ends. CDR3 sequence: CASGLDSGANVLTF. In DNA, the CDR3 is TGTGCCAGCGGACTCGACTCCGGGGCCAACGTCCTGACTTTC.

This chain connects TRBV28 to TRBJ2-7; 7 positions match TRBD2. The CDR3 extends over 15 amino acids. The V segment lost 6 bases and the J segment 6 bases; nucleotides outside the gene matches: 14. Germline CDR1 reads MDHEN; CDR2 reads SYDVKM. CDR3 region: CASSTPGLIRAEQYF. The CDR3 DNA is TGTGCCAGCAGCACTCCGGGACTAATTCGGGCCGAGCAGTACTTC.

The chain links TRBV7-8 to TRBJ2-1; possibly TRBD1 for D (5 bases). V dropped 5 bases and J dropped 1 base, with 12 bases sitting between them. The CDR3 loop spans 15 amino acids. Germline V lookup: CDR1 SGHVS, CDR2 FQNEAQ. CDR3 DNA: TGTGCCAGCAGCGGACGTGGGGCTTCCTACAATGAGCAGTTCTTC. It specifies CASSGRGASYNEQFF. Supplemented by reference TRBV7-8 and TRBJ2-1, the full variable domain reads GAGVSQSPRYKVAKRGQDVALRCDPISGHVSLFWYQQALGQGPEFLTYFQNEAQLDKSGLPSDRFFAERPEGSVSTLKIQRTQQEDSAVYLCASSGRGASYNEQFFGPGTRLTVL.

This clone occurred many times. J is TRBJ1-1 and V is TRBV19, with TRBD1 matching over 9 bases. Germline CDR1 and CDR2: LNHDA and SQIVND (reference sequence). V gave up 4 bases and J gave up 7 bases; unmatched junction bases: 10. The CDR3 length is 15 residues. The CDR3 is CASSTRSGTGSEAFF. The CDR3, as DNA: TGTGCCAGTAGTACTCGGTCCGGGACAGGGAGTGAAGCTTTCTTT.

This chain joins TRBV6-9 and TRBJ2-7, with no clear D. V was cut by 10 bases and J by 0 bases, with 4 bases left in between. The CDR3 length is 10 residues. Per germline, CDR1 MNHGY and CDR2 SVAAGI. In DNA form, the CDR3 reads TGTGCCACGGTCTCCTACGAGCAGTACTTC. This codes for CATVSYEQYF.

CDR3 sequence reads: CASSQETDRNTGELFF. CDR3 nucleotides: TGCGCCAGCAGCCAAGAAACGGACAGAAACACCGGGGAGCTGTTTTTT. V usage is TRBV4-3 and J usage is TRBJ2-2; TRBD1 might be the D (6 bases). Germline CDR1 and CDR2: LGHNA and YSLEER. V was trimmed by 0 bases and J by 2 bases, leaving 10 bases between them. The CDR3 contains 16 residues.

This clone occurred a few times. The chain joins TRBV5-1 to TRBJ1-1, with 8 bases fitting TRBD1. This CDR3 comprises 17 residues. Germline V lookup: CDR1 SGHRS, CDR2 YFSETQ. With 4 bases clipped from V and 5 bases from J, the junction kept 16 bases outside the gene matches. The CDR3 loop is CASSLGQGRVFRTEAFF. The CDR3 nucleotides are TGCGCCAGCAGCCTCGGACAGGGAAGGGTGTTTAGGACTGAAGCTTTCTTT.